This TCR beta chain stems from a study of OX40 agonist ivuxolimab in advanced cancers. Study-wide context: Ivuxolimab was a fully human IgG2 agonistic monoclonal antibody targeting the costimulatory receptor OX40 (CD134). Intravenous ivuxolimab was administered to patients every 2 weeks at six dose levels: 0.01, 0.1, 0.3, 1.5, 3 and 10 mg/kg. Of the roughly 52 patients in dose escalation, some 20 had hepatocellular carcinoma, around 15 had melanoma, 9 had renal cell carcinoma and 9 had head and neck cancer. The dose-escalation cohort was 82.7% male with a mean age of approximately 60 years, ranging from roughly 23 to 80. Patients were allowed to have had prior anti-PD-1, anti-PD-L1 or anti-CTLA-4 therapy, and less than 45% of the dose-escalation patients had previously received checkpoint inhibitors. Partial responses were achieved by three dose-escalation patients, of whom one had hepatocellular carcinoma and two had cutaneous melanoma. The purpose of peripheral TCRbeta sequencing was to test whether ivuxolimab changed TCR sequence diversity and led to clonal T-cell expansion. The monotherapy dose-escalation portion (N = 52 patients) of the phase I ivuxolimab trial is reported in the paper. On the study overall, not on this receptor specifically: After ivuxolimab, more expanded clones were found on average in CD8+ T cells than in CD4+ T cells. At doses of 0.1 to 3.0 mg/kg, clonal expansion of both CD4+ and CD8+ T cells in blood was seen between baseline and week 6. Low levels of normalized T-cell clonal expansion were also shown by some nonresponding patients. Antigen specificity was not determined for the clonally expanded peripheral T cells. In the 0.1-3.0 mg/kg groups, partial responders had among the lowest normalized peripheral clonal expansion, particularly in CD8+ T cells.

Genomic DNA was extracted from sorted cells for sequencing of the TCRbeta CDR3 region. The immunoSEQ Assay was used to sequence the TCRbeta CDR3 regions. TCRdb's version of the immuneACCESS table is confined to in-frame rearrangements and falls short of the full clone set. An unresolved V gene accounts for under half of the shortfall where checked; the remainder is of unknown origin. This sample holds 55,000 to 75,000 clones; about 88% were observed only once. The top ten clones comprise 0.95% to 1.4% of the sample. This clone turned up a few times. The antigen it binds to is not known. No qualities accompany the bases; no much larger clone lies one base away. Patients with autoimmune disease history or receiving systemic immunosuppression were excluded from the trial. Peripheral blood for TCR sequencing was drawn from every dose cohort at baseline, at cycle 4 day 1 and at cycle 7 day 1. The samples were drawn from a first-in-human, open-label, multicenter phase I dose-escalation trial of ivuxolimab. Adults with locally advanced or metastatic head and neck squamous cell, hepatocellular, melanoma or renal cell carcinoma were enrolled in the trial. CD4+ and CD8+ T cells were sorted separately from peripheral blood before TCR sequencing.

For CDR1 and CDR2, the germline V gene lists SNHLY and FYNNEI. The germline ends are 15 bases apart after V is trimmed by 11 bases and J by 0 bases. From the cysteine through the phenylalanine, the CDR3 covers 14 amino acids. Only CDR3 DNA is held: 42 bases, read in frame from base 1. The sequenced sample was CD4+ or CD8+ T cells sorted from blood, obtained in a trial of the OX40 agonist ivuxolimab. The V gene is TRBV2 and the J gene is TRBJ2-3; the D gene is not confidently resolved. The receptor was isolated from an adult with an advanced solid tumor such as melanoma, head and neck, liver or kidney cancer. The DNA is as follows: TGTGCCCAGCTTGTCCAGGTTAGCACAGATACGCAGTATTTT. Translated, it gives CAQLVQVSTDTQYF. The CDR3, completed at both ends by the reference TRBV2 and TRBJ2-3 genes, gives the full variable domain EPEVTQTPSHQVTQMGQEVILRCVPISNHLYFYWYRQILGQKVEFLVSFYNNEISEKSEIFDDQFSVERPDGSNFTLKIRSTKLEDSAMYFCAQLVQVSTDTQYFGPGTRLTVL.